A selection of T cell receptor beta chains follows, all from one sample in a study of T-cell reconstitution after alpha-beta-depleted transplantation in children. TCRdb ran MiXCR on the PCR reads and lists one entry per CDR3 protein. Counted here are roughly 670,000 distinct CDR3 sequences, about an eighth occurring once; the ten biggest clones make up around 0.79%. Sample: PBMCs, taken before TCRalphabeta/CD19-depleted stem cell transplant. The receptors were sampled from a girl aged 2-10 years with congenital amegakaryocytic thrombocytopenia, due to receive a stem cell transplant. The conserved cysteine and the conserved F or W are not part of the CDR3 here. The D gene is left open where the match is weak.

NA	TRBJ2-2	10	TRBV29-1	SVEGGPGELF
NA	TRBJ2-2	12	TRBV7-2	ASSQGPQTGELF
NA	TRBJ2-1	12	TRBV6-1	SSSPTSSYNEQF
NA	TRBJ2-3	12	TRBV11-2	ASSRSRGTDTQY
NA	TRBJ1-2	12	TRBV5-6	ASSLLTGGYGYT
NA	TRBJ2-7	10	TRBV15	ATSRDQGWQY
TRBD2	TRBJ2-2	12	TRBV5-1	ASSGTSETGELF
TRBD1	TRBJ2-7	11	TRBV7-8	ASSQPQGFEQY
NA	TRBJ1-4	10	TRBV6-6	ASSPTNEKLF
NA	TRBJ2-5	12	TRBV20-1	SARGSPSQETQY
NA	TRBJ2-1	14	TRBV3-1	ASSQVGGSSYNEQF